This T cell receptor beta chain was obtained from a study of blood T cell repertoires in COVID-19. Study context: Samples representing acute and convalescent COVID-19 were sourced from the United States, Italy and Spain. PBMCs, B-cell-depleted T cells, or T cells provided the cDNA or gDNA that made up the material.

The ends lost 4 bases at V and 5 bases at J; junction bases unmatched: 6. The CDR3 has 14 residues. The V gene's germline CDR1 is MNHEY and CDR2 SVGAGI. In the source study's methods: How many nucleated cells were present was estimated from reference gene primer amplification. The data were produced by immunoSEQ multiplex PCR, yet TCRdb's version contains in-frame clones alone and is incomplete. V and J calls and clone size follow that table, whereas D and trimming were derived from the DNA. Of around 170,000 clones detected, 85% to 90% appear once; the ten largest clones hold around 0.6%. Patients from Seattle were sampled longitudinally, starting during active infection.

The chain links TRBV6-5 to TRBJ1-2; TRBD1 aligns across 8 bases. The TCR comes from a man aged 60 to 69 with COVID-19, enrolled during active disease. The sample comprised peripheral blood. CDR3 sequence: CASSSPTGGYGYTF. CDR3 nucleotide sequence: TGTGCCAGCAGTTCCCCAACAGGGGGATATGGCTACACCTTC.